This T cell receptor beta chain was sequenced in a study of cytomegalovirus exposure and HLA in healthy donors (dated by TCRdb to 2017 to 2019). Regarding the complete study: An earlier analysis of several hundred of the donors reported 250 to 350 Gb of sequence data and some 110 million unique TCR beta sequences obtained from around 190 million T cells. An early release that covered 500 to 800 HLA-typed donors contained approximately 300 gigabases of sequencing data and some 87 million unique TCR sequences. Among the roughly 430 genotyped donors, approximately 76% belonged to the genetic ancestry cluster associated with self-reported Caucasian donors. The aim of the study was to test whether cataloging public T cell receptors could identify signatures of past pathogen exposure. The T cell repertoires of some 700 subjects were profiled by immunosequencing and related to cytomegalovirus serostatus. Along with the approximately 670-subject first cohort, a separate validation cohort of more than 90 different subjects was used. To predict cytomegalovirus infection status, the study brought together high-throughput TCR immunosequencing, statistical association of individual TCRs with disease status, and machine learning. A later analysis re-analyzed previously published TCR beta repertoires from 666 donors and added high-resolution HLA genotyping to study TCR occurrence patterns. The later analysis used no new phenotypic data to find candidate immune exposures, relying instead on TCR beta sequences and their occurrence across donors. In an earlier analysis of around 540 of the donors, high-throughput TCR beta sequencing was used to judge whether each TCR beta V gene segment behaved as functional or pseudogenic. Donor age, sex, ethnicity and CMV serostatus were compiled alongside the repertoire data. A later genetic analysis took genome-wide SNP genotypes for 398 of the 666 donors and used that subset as a discovery cohort. Every repertoire in the discovery cohort had been generated on one and the same sequencing platform. HLA typing covered class I and class II loci at four-digit resolution. Typing coverage varied by locus: 629-630 donors for A, B, C, DRB1 and DQB1; roughly 500 for DQA1; about 600 for DPA1; some 470 for DPB1. Roughly 5 DR-DQ haplotypes were treated as single units for association and clustering because of strong linkage in the cohort. Across approximately 400 genotyped donors of the cohort, an average of approximately 220,000 unique TCR beta nucleotide sequences per donor were sequenced, and roughly a sixth of those sequences were non-productive. Summary of the overall study and its limitations: CMV serostatus was the only immune exposure information available for the cohort. In both the original and validation cohorts, the classifier was reported to diagnose cytomegalovirus status with high specificity and sensitivity. The study listed 164 TCR beta chains as associated with cytomegalovirus. A further reported finding was that TCR beta sequences accurately predicted the HLA-A and HLA-B alleles for most subjects in the first cohort. Most CMV-associated TCR beta chains appeared to be HLA-restricted in a later analysis, and the HLA associations seemed to be driven largely by CMV exposure. Most TCR sequences were observed very rarely across donors, whereas some public TCRs were present in many individuals. In an earlier analysis of 587 of the donors, most TCR beta V segments appeared in productive rearrangements about 87% or about 30% of the time, broadly matching IMGT annotations. In this cohort, only TCR beta chains were sequenced, and detectable features were limited by the absence of alpha or paired-chain data. The presence/absence analyses assumed that sequencing depth was roughly uniform across donors, and that assumption may not be true. Three of the identified cytomegalovirus-associated TCR beta chains were confirmed in vitro to be specific for cytomegalovirus antigens. Compared with the approximately 700-donor mean, donors in an Asian-associated ancestry cluster had fewer N-insertions in productive TCRs, according to a later genetic analysis. In a later analysis, HLA-associated TCR beta chains showed more clonal expansion and lower generation probabilities than non-associated chains that were equally common. It was suggested by the authors that the approach could potentially be generalized to other disease states and immunological phenotypes. Correlated functional status among segregating V segments might reflect linkage disequilibrium, but an unknown experimental factor could not be ruled out. In a later genetic analysis, a missense DCLRE1C variant was associated with V-gene and J-gene trimming of TCR beta chains, and the association was replicated in an independent cohort. In a later analysis, several top co-occurrence clusters were reported to appear linked to parvovirus B19, influenza, CMV and Epstein-Barr virus. According to a later analysis, TCR association rates differed among HLA loci, with DRB1 alleles showing the most associated TCRs and HLA-C alleles showing the fewest. About 17 rarely observed V segments, including chromosome 9 orphons, were excluded from the earlier analysis of about 500 of the donors because counts were too low. Assigning TCR associations to individual alleles was difficult when HLA alleles, especially DR and DQ, strongly co-occurred. Because some donors lacked HLA typing at each locus, the association tests relied only on the typed subset. A cluster of highly shared sequence variants was judged likely to be a technical artifact of the sequencing pipeline. In a later analysis, about 17,000 TCR beta sequences were associated with specific HLA alleles at a false discovery rate of 0.05. Some IMGT-functional V segments, including TRBV6-2 and TRBV6-3, could not be distinguished by the 87-base-pair reads and were therefore excluded.

V gives up 4 bases and J gives up 2 bases, and the segment between their germline ends measures 16 bases. CDR1 and CDR2, looked up from the germline V gene, are SGHRS and YFSETQ. Measured from the cysteine to the valine, the CDR3 is 15 residues long. This entry keeps only the CDR3 DNA: 45 bases, framed from base 1. Library preparation was by the immunoSEQ multiplex PCR assay. For the multiplex PCR, a mixture combining 60 forward primers for TCR Vbeta segments and 13 reverse primers for TCR Jbeta segments was used. Amplification of the CDR3 region of rearranged TCR beta genes was performed with a multiplex PCR assay on genomic DNA. The amplified TCR beta libraries were sequenced on the Illumina HiSeq System as 87-base-pair reads. In the source study's methods: Across the roughly 700 repertoires, a later analysis counted approximately 75 million unique TCR beta chains, 9.5 million to 13 million of which were shared by at least two donors. Raw reads were error-corrected and collapsed into unique sequences with a nearest-neighbor algorithm that merged closely related sequences to remove PCR and sequencing errors. To assign V, D and J gene segments, CDR3 sequences were aligned to IMGT reference sequences. For a sequence to be retained, a match of at least six nucleotides to both a V gene segment and a J gene segment was required. A rearrangement was called productive if the CDR3 had no stop codons and remained in frame with V and J, and every other rearrangement was called non-productive. Following IMGT convention, CDR3 was defined as the stretch from the second conserved V-encoded cysteine up to the conserved J-encoded phenylalanine. The earlier analysis of approximately 500 of the donors excluded sequences that lacked an unambiguous match to a single V gene segment. In an earlier analysis of approximately 590 of the donors, a V segment was called functional when productive rearrangements were above 56.7%, and segregating when the standard deviation between donors exceeded 5%. A statistical classification framework was built for diagnosing cytomegalovirus status from the catalog of TCR beta chain sequences. In a later analysis, V and J genes were assigned by comparing TCR nucleotide sequences against IMGT/GENE-DB human TR gene sequences. Using the TCRdist pipeline, a later analysis assigned CDR3 sequences along with most-parsimonious VDJ recombination scenarios. In a later analysis, each TCR beta chain was defined by its CDR3 amino acid sequence together with its V-gene family, and reads lacking a unique V-gene family were excluded. A later analysis removed several hundred highly shared, low-generation-probability nucleotide sequences to deal with suspected cross-contamination and a sequencing artifact. In a later analysis, a clonal expansion index for each public chain was calculated from normalized within-repertoire ranks of inferred template counts. A later analysis computed generation probabilities with a VDJ recombination model fitted to out-of-frame rearrangements, and checked the results against IGoR. In a later analysis, hypergeometric tests were used to score TCR-TCR, TCR-HLA and TCR-CMV co-occurrence, with a repertoire-size bias correction applied to TCR pairs. False discovery rates were estimated in a later analysis by permuting HLA or CMV assignments 20 times. In a later analysis, co-occurring TCRs were grouped using DBSCAN, with TCRdist sequence similarity added in when clustering inside HLA-allele-positive subsets. For co-occurrence clustering, repertoires with fewer than 30,000 or more than 120,000 public chains were excluded, along with five repertoires with anomalous nucleotide sharing. As stored in TCRdb, this immuneACCESS dataset retains in-frame rearrangements with V and J assigned. A fraction of the clones does not appear; measured against another copy, unresolved V genes explain less than half of the discrepancy, and the remainder lacks a known reason. V and J calls and clone size follow that table, whereas D and trimming were derived from the DNA. This sample has about 200,000 clones in its table, and about 13% of those were observed once. The ten largest clones capture roughly 7.7% of the sample.

A note on this clone: The antigen it binds to is not known. Qualities for individual bases were not recorded, and no much larger clone is one base off.

The cohort consisted of hundreds of healthy bone marrow donors. At the time of sampling, all cohort members were nominally healthy, though unrecorded immune exposures were likely present. The donor tested CMV seropositive, placing the donor among the 289 seropositive members of the cohort. A peripheral blood sample was collected from each donor, and TCR beta sequencing was performed on peripheral blood mononuclear cells. The Qiagen DNeasy Blood Extraction Kit was used to extract genomic DNA from the blood cell samples. The sample consisted of PBMCs. The source of this sequence is a man aged 45-65 years in good health and CMV-seropositive. This receptor chain uses TRBV5-1 and TRBJ2-7; D gene: possibly TRBD1, on 7 matching bases. The sequence in DNA is TGCGCCAGCAGCCAAGACAGGGCGGGACCCTACGAGCAGTACGTC. Its translation is CASSQDRAGPYEQYV.